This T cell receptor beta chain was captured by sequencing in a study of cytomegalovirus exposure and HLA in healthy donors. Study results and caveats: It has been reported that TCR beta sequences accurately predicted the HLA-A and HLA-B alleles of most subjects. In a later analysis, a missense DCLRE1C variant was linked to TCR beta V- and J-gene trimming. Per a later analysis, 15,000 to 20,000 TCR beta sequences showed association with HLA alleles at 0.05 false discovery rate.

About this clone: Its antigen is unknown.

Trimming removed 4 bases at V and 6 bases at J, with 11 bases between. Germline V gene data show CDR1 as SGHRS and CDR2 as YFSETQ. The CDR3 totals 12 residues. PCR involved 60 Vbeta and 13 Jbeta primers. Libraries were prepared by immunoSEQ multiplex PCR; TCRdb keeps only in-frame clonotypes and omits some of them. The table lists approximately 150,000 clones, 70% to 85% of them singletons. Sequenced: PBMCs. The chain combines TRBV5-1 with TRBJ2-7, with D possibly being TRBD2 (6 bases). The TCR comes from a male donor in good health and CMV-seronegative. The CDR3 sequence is CASSLNGGEQYF. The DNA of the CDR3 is TGCGCCAGCAGCCTCAACGGGGGCGAGCAGTACTTC. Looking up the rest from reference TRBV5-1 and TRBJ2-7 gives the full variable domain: KAGVTQTPRYLIKTRGQQVTLSCSPISGHRSVSWYQQTPGQGLQFLFEYFSETQRNKGNFPGRFSGRQFSNSRSEMNVSTLELGDSALYLCASSLNGGEQYFGPGTRLTVT.